Shown below are 17 T cell receptor beta chains from a single sample sequenced in a study of blood T cell repertoires in COVID-19. Profiling relied on immunoSEQ multiplex PCR, and the TCRdb table lists in-frame clones only, not all of them. This table has roughly 220,000 clones, around 84% appearing once. Sample: PBMCs or T cells enriched from blood (not recorded which). Every receptor here comes from a man aged 25 to 45 with acute COVID-19.

This clone occurred once. The chain is built from TRBV7-7 and TRBJ2-1, with 10 bases identical to TRBD2. V gave up 5 bases and J gave up 2 bases; unmatched junction bases: 6. The CDR3 has 16 amino acids. The germline V gene has CDR1 SSHAT and CDR2 FNYEAQ (reference sequence). Here the CDR3 reads CASSPNSGGTYNEQFF. In DNA form, the CDR3 reads TGTGCCAGCAGCCCGAATAGCGGGGGGACCTACAATGAGCAGTTCTTC.

The V and J genes are TRBV19 and TRBJ2-3; 9 positions agree with TRBD2. V shed 0 bases and J 5 bases; nucleotides not matched to a gene: 6. The CDR3 is 16 residues long. The germline gives CDR1 LNHDA, CDR2 SQIVND (reference sequence). The CDR3 reads CASSIEGLAGVDTQYF. Written as DNA, the CDR3 is TGTGCCAGTAGTATAGAGGGACTAGCCGGAGTAGATACGCAGTATTTT.

This clone was detected once. The genes are TRBV30 and TRBJ1-1; 8 bases fit TRBD1. The ends lost 7 bases at V and 10 bases at J; junction bases unmatched: 11. This CDR3 has 12 amino acids. From germline, CDR1 is GTSNPN and CDR2 SVGIG (reference sequence). CDR3 sequence: CAFTGQVLGAFF. The CDR3 DNA follows: TGTGCCTTCACGGGACAGGTCCTTGGAGCTTTCTTT.

The rearrangement joins TRBV18 to TRBJ1-1, with 8 bases lining up with TRBD1. The CDR3 has 14 residues. V dropped 5 bases and J dropped 4; count of bases not matched to a gene: 6. Germline V gene lookup returns CDR1 KGHSH and CDR2 LQKENI. CDR3 bases: TGTGCCAGCTCAATACAGGGGGGGTTCACTGAAGCTTTCTTT. The encoded protein is CASSIQGGFTEAFF.

The chain recombines TRBV11-2 with TRBJ2-1, with D perhaps TRBD1 (6 bases). V dropped 5 bases and J dropped 5 bases, with 13 bases sitting between them. Per germline, CDR1 SGHAT and CDR2 FQNNGV. The CDR3 spans 14 residues. This CDR3 is CASSLRDRHNEQFF. CDR3 nucleotides: TGTGCCAGCAGCCTACGAGACAGGCACAATGAGCAGTTCTTC.

CDR3 DNA sequence: TGTGCCAGCAGCCCCGGGGTACGAGAAAAACTGTTTTTT. Translated: CASSPGVREKLFF. The chain has TRBV5-4 and TRBJ1-4; D uncertain. V lost 4 bases to trimming and J lost 8 bases, with 12 bases between them. Germline V gene sequence: CDR1 SGHNT, CDR2 YYREEE (reference sequence). The CDR3 contains 13 residues. The full variable domain, its missing parts supplied by reference TRBV5-4 and TRBJ1-4, is ETGVTQSPTHLIKTRGQQVTLRCSSQSGHNTVSWYQQALGQGPQFIFQYYREEENGRGNFPPRFSGLQFPNYSSELNVNALELDDSALYLCASSPGVREKLFFGSGTQLSVL.

The rearrangement uses TRBV30 and TRBJ2-1, with 16 bases that match TRBD2. The V gene's germline CDR1 is GTSNPN and CDR2 SVGIG (reference sequence). Losses at the gene ends were 0 bases for V and 7 bases for J; bases not matched to a gene: 12. This CDR3 spans 19 amino acids. CDR3 sequence (DNA): TGTGCCTGGAGTGTATTCTTGGGGACTAGCGGGGGGGCCGGGAATGAGCAGTTCTTC. This encodes CAWSVFLGTSGGAGNEQFF.

By sample share, this clone is medium-sized (0.01 to 0.1%). The sample holds other DNA sequences that translate to the same CDR3. This rearrangement joins TRBV2 to TRBJ1-4; possibly TRBD1 for D (5 bases). The germline V and J ends were trimmed by 8 bases and 0 bases, with 13 bases remaining between them. Per the germline V gene, CDR1 is SNHLY and CDR2 is FYNNEI. This CDR3 spans 15 amino acids. CDR3 nucleotide sequence: TGTGCCAGCTCGCCGGGGGATGCAACTAATGAAAAACTGTTTTTT. Its translation is CASSPGDATNEKLFF.

The chain uses TRBV3-1 (or the pseudogene TRBV3-2) and TRBJ2-5, with D unresolved. Germline CDR1 reads LGHDT; CDR2 reads YNNKEL (reference sequence). Deletions cut 4 bases from V and 2 bases from J, with 11 bases between. The CDR3 contains 14 residues. CDR3 sequence (DNA): TGTGCCAGCAGCCCGACGACAAGTCAAGAGACCCAGTACTTC. This encodes CASSPTTSQETQYF.

Note on this clone: A junction end diverges from the germline sequence, so it may reflect a read error. The rearrangement uses TRBV3-1 (or the pseudogene TRBV3-2) and TRBJ1-6; D is possibly TRBD1 (5 bases). Germline CDR1 reads LGHDT; CDR2 reads YNNKEL (reference sequence). The CDR3 loop spans 14 amino acids. The CDR3 region has the DNA TGTGCCAGCAGTCAAGCAGGGTTTAATTCACCCCTCCACTTT. It yields the protein CASSQAGFNSPLHF.

The CDR3 spells CASSRGGGPTYF. The CDR3, as DNA: TGTGCCAGCAGCCGGGGGGGAGGACCGACGTACTTC. V is TRBV5-6 and J is TRBJ2-7; 8 bases match TRBD2. The CDR3 runs 12 residues. The ends lost 4 bases at V and 12 bases at J; junction bases unmatched: 9. Germline CDR1 is SGHDT and CDR2 is YYEEEE. Full variable domain (outside the CDR3, taken from reference TRBV5-6 and TRBJ2-7): DAGVTQSPTHLIKTRGQQVTLRCSPKSGHDTVSWYQQALGQGPQFIFQYYEEEERQRGNFPDRFSGHQFPNYSSELNVNALLLGDSALYLCASSRGGGPTYFGPGTRLTVT.

J is TRBJ2-2 and V is TRBV7-3, with D unclear. The CDR3 sequence is 13 residues long. Looked up from germline, CDR1 is SGHTA and CDR2 is FQGTGA. Trimming pared 0 bases from V and 6 bases from J, leaving 5 bases between. CDR3 DNA: TGTGCCAGCAGCTTAACTGAGGCCGGGGAGCTGTTTTTT. It is translated as CASSLTEAGELFF.

This clone was observed a handful of times. The chain carries TRBV6-5 and TRBJ2-7, with 7 positions matching TRBD1. The germline CDR1 and CDR2 sequences are MNHEY and SVGAGI. Losses at the gene ends were 5 bases for V and 4 bases for J; bases not matched to a gene: 8. The CDR3 covers 14 residues. CDR3 DNA sequence: TGTGCCAGCAGTATCCGGACAGGCTTATACGAGCAGTACTTC. It translates to CASSIRTGLYEQYF.

The chain joins TRBV10-3 to TRBJ2-5; D remains unclear. The CDR3 length is 15 residues. V was clipped by 2 bases and J by 5 bases, with 15 bases between them. Germline V gives CDR1 ENHRY, CDR2 SYGVKD. CDR3 sequence (DNA): TGTGCCATCAGTGAGGCCCCCGCGAGGCTTGAGACCCAGTACTTC. This translates into CAISEAPARLETQYF.

The sample holds a few counts of this clone. The chain uses TRBV27 and TRBJ1-5; 8 bases align to TRBD1. Germline trimming cut 5 bases from V and 4 bases from J; bases unmatched to any gene: 10. The CDR3 length is 16 residues. CDR1 and CDR2 (germline): MNHEY, SMNVEV (reference sequence). For the CDR3, the DNA is TGTGCCAGCAGTCCCTCGACAGGGGTTGGAAATCAGCCCCAGCATTTT. As protein: CASSPSTGVGNQPQHF.

This sequence joins TRBV10-3 and TRBJ2-1; TRBD2 aligns across 7 bases. This CDR3 is 15 amino acids long. V gave up 2 bases and J gave up 6 bases; unmatched junction bases: 7. Germline CDR1 and CDR2: ENHRY and SYGVKD. The CDR3 reads CAISEGSGDGNEQFF. The CDR3 nucleotides read TGTGCCATCAGTGAGGGGAGCGGGGACGGCAATGAGCAGTTCTTC.

The chain couples TRBV10-3 to TRBJ1-3; the match to TRBD1 covers 8 bases. Germline V gives CDR1 ENHRY, CDR2 SYGVKD. Trimming cost V 11 bases and J 0 bases; bases outside gene matches: 9. The CDR3 is 15 residues long. As DNA, the CDR3 is TGTGCCGTACAGGGGGACCCTTTCTCTGGAAACACCATATATTTT. As protein: CAVQGDPFSGNTIYF.